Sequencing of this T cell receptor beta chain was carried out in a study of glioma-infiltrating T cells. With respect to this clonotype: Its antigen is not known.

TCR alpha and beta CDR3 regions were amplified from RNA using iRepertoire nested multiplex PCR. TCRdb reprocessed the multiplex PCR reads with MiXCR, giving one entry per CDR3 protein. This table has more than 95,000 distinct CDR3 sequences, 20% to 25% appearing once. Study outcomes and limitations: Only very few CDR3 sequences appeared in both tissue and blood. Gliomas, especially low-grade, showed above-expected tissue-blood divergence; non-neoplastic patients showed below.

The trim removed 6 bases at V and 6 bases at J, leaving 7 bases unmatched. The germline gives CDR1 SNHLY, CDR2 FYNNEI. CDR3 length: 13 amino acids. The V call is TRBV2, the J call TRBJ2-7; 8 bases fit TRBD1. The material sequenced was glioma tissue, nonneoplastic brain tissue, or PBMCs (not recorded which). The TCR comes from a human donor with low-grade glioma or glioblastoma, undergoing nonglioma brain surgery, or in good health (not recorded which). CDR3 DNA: TGTGCCAGCAGGCCTACAGGGGGAGGCGAGCAGTACTTC. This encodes CASRPTGGGEQYF.